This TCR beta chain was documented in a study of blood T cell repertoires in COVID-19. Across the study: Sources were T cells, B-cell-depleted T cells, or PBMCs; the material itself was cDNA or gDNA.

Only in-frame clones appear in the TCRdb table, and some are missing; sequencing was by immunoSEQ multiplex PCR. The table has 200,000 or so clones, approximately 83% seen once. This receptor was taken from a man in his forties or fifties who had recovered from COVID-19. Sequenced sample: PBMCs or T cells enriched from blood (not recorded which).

This CDR3 is CASSRGEAAYSGNTIYF. The CDR3 coding sequence is TGTGCCAGCAGCAGAGGAGAAGCGGCTTACTCTGGAAACACCATATATTTT. The chain has TRBV5-5 and TRBJ1-3; unclear D gene. This CDR3 comprises 17 residues. Germline assignment: CDR1 SGHKS and CDR2 YYEKEE (reference sequence). Trimming took off 4 bases at V and 0 bases at J, with 17 bases between the two ends.